This T cell receptor beta chain appears in the sequencing data of a study of blood T cell repertoires in COVID-19. About the study: Italy, Spain and the United States were the sources of the convalescent and acute COVID-19 samples. In each case, the material was cDNA or gDNA derived from T cells, B-cell-depleted T cells, or PBMCs.

In the authors' workflow: Cell counts per sample came from amplifying reference gene primers. Profiling relied on immunoSEQ multiplex PCR, and the TCRdb table lists in-frame clones only, not all of them. V, J and clone size are taken as reported in that table, and D and trimming were inferred from the DNA itself. The repertoire holds around 320,000 clones, with approximately 86% as singletons. Sequencing was done on a sample of peripheral blood. This receptor was taken from a man aged 18 to 30 with active or convalescent COVID-19.

Here the CDR3 DNA reads TGTGCCACCGGGACAGGGGTGGATACGCAGTATTTT. Its protein is CATGTGVDTQYF. V is TRBV12-3 or TRBV12-4 and J is TRBJ2-3, with 10 nucleotides matching TRBD1. The ends lost 10 bases at V and 6 bases at J; junction bases unmatched: 4. The CDR3 totals 12 residues.